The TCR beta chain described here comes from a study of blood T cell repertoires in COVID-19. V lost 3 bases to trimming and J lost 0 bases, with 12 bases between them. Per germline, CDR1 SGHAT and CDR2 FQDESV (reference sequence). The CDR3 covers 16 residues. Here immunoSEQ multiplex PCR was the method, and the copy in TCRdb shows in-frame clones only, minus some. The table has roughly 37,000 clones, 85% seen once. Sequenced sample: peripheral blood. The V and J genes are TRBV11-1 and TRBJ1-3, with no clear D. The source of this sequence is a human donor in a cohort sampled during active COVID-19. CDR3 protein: CASSFVGLTSGNTIYF. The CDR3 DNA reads TGTGCCAGCAGCTTCGTCGGTCTAACCTCTGGAAACACCATATATTTT.